This T cell receptor (beta chain) was profiled in a study of chemoradiotherapy in HPV16-positive cancers. This table comes from immunoSEQ multiplex PCR, and its TCRdb copy is limited to in-frame clones, with some not included. The sample lists about 7,200 clones; roughly 73% were seen once. The CDR3 extends over 17 amino acids. The V and J ends lost 0 bases and 5 bases respectively, with 16 bases between them. Germline lookup yields CDR1 SGHVS and CDR2 FQNEAQ. The gene calls are TRBV7-8 and TRBJ1-4; D unresolved. The sample was gathered from a patient who underwent chemoradiotherapy. The receptor was isolated from a human donor with HPV-associated anogenital cancer. The DNA for the CDR3 is TGTGCCAGCAGCTTAGCGCGAGTAGTACAGCCGAATGAAAAACTGTTTTTT. Translating gives CASSLARVVQPNEKLFF. Together with reference TRBV7-8 and TRBJ1-4, the CDR3 gives the full variable domain: GAGVSQSPRYKVAKRGQDVALRCDPISGHVSLFWYQQALGQGPEFLTYFQNEAQLDKSGLPSDRFFAERPEGSVSTLKIQRTQQEDSAVYLCASSLARVVQPNEKLFFGSGTQLSVL.